The 5 T cell receptor delta chains reported below all come from one sample, sequenced in a study of Vδ1+ human thymocytes. Findings and limits, study-wide: Thymic TRG and TRD repertoires appeared highly polyclonal.

What these receptors recognize is not known. RNA was extracted from the cells and then reverse transcribed. Multiplex PCR used pooled V-gene forward primers and a constant-region reverse primer to amplify CDR3s. TCRdb applied CATT to the multiplex PCR reads for clone calling. The sample contains about 75,000 delta-chain clones, 30% to 40% of which appear only once. The material sequenced was Vdelta1+ gamma-delta thymocytes from the thymus. Subset given: FACS-sorted CD3+ TCRalphabeta- TCRVdelta1+ TCRVdelta2- thymocytes. Receptor source: a boy in the first two years of life who had congenital heart surgery.

The chain joins TRDV2 to TRDJ1; possibly TRDD2 for D (5 bases). CDR1 and CDR2 (germline): GEAIGNYY, EKD. The CDR3 loop spans 23 amino acids. V lost 0 bases, J lost 0 bases, and 34 bases lay in between. The CDR3 sequence is CACDTVSLRSTDCTRWYTDKLIF. The CDR3 DNA reads as TGTGCCTGTGACACCGTTTCCCTACGGAGTACTGACTGTACACGCTGGTACACCGATAAACTCATCTTT.

Details on this clone: At one boundary the junction diverges from the germline segment, which might be a read error. Other DNA sequences within the sample encode an identical CDR3. The rearrangement uses TRDV1 and TRDJ1; the match to TRDD3 covers 12 bases. CDR1 and CDR2 from the germline V gene are TSWWSYY and QGS. CDR3 length: 25 residues. The CDR3 region is CALGSPPAFLSRTGGYPPYTDKLIF. As DNA, the CDR3 is TGTGCTCTTGGGTCGCCCCCGGCCTTCCTATCCCGTACTGGGGGATACCCCCCGTACACCGATAAACTCATCTTC.

This clone turned up a few times. The chain carries TRDV1 and TRDJ1; weak D call: TRDD3 (5 bases). The germline V gene encodes CDR1 TSWWSYY and CDR2 QGS. This CDR3 comprises 16 residues. With 2 bases removed from V and 0 bases from J, the gap between germline ends came to 13 bases. The CDR3 DNA reads as TGTGCTCTTGGGGAAATGTGGAGGGGAAACACCGATAAACTCATCTTT. As protein: CALGEMWRGNTDKLIF.

A few counts support this clone. The J gene is TRDJ1, the V gene TRDV1; TRDD3 aligns across 11 bases. Germline values: CDR1 TSWWSYY, CDR2 QGS. V gave up 5 bases and J gave up 2 bases; unmatched junction bases: 22. The CDR3 totals 21 residues. This chain's CDR3 is CALGYRLPPYWGIGGTDKLIF. DNA of the CDR3: TGTGCTCTTGGGTACCGCCTTCCCCCGTACTGGGGGATAGGAGGGACCGATAAACTCATCTTT.

This clone has only a few counts. The rearrangement joins TRDV1 to TRDJ1; TRDD3 aligns across 12 bases. Trimming removed 0 bases from V and 0 bases from J; junction bases left unmatched: 38. The CDR3 extends over 29 amino acids. Germline V CDR1 and CDR2: TSWWSYY, QGS. CDR3 sequence: CALGELKHVVLDPADQYWGIHGYTDKLIF. The CDR3, as DNA: TGTGCTCTTGGGGAACTCAAACATGTAGTGTTGGACCCCGCCGACCAGTACTGGGGGATACATGGGTACACCGATAAACTCATCTTT.